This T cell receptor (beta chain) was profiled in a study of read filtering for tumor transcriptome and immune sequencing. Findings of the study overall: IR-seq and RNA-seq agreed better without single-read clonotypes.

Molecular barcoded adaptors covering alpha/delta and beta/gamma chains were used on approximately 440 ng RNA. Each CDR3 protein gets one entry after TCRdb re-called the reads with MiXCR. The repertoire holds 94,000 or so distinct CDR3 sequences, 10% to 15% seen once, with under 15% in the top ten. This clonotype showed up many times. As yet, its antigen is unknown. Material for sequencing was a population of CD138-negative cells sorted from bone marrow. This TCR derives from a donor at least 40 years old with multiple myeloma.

The CDR3: CASRGTAVDTQYF. CDR3 sequence (DNA): TGTGCCAGCAGAGGGACAGCCGTAGATACGCAGTATTTT. This rearrangement joins TRBV6-2 or TRBV6-3 to TRBJ2-3, with TRBD1 identical over 7 bases. CDR3 length: 13 residues. CDR1 MNHEY and CDR2 SVGEGT come from the germline V gene. V was pared by 6 bases and J by 5 bases, with 5 bases of the junction left unmatched.